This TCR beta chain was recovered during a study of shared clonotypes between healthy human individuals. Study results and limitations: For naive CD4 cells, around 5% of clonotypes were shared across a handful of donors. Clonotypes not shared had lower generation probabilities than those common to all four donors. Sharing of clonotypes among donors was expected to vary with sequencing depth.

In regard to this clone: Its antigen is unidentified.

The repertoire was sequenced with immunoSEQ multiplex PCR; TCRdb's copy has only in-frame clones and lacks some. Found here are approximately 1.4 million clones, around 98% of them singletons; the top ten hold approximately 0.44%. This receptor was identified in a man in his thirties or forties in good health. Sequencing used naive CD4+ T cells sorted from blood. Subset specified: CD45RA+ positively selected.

This CDR3 reads CAISWREGTVNTGELFF. The CDR3 nucleotides are TGTGCCATCAGCTGGAGGGAAGGGACAGTGAACACCGGGGAGCTGTTTTTT. V gene TRBV10-3 combines with J gene TRBJ2-2; the D gene is possibly TRBD1 (7 bases). The germline V and J ends were trimmed by 6 bases and 1 base, with 18 bases remaining between them. CDR3 length equals 17 residues. CDR1 is ENHRY, CDR2 SYGVKD, per germline.